These 9 T cell receptor beta chains originate from one sample sequenced in a study of vaccination and CD4 T cells after COVID-19. The assay that was used to sequence DNA from cultured CD4+ T cells was the Oncomine TCR Beta short-read assay. From cultured CD4+ T cells, genomic DNA was extracted. TCRdb fed the PCR reads into MiXCR, producing one record per CDR3 protein. The sample includes under 11,000 distinct CDR3 sequences, less than 35% of them seen just once. These receptors' antigens are unknown. Treatment meaning: roughly 10-day PBMC culture with coronavirus spike peptide pools or control peptides (ViraFEST assay). One should note that the unexposed donor's CD4+ T cells were collected before the COVID-19 pandemic (2011-2018). The specimen was CD4+ T cells from blood, cultured in vitro. All receptors come from a human donor in good health.

The rearrangement uses TRBV7-8 and TRBJ1-5; D is unclear. Germline CDR1 is SGHVS and CDR2 is FQNEAQ. V was trimmed by 5 bases and J by 0 bases, leaving 14 bases between them. This CDR3 has 16 amino acids. CDR3 region: CASSPLRGFSNQPQHF. The DNA of the CDR3 is TGTGCCAGCAGCCCCCTTCGAGGATTTAGCAATCAGCCCCAGCATTTT.

Within the sample, this clonotype is medium-sized. The chain combines TRBV7-2 with TRBJ1-6; 10 nucleotides line up with TRBD1. CDR1 SGHTA and CDR2 FQGNSA come from the germline V gene. J gave up 11 bases and V 5 bases, and 9 bases lay outside the gene matches. The CDR3 extends over 15 amino acids. CDR3 protein: CASSPGTGVRAPLHF. Here the CDR3 DNA reads TGTGCCAGCAGCCCCGGGACAGGGGTTAGGGCACCCCTCCACTTT.

V gene TRBV20-1 combines with J gene TRBJ2-3; no clear D gene. The V end lost 2 bases, the J end lost 0 bases, and 6 bases lay between the germline ends. Germline V gives CDR1 DFQATT, CDR2 SNEGSKA (reference sequence). The CDR3 contains 13 residues. The CDR3 protein is CSARLTSTDTQYF. Here the CDR3 DNA reads TGCAGTGCTAGATTGACTAGCACAGATACGCAGTATTTT.

CDR3 residues: CASSLTGQGSQPQHF. The CDR3 DNA sequence: TGTGCCAGCAGCTTGACGGGACAGGGGTCACAGCCCCAGCATTTT. This chain joins TRBV5-6 and TRBJ1-5; 10 bases fit TRBD1. J was trimmed by 7 bases and V by 1 base; bases with no gene match: 5. Per germline, CDR1 SGHDT and CDR2 YYEEEE. The CDR3 is 15 residues long. The whole variable domain, filled in from reference TRBV5-6 and TRBJ1-5, reads DAGVTQSPTHLIKTRGQQVTLRCSPKSGHDTVSWYQQALGQGPQFIFQYYEEEERQRGNFPDRFSGHQFPNYSSELNVNALLLGDSALYLCASSLTGQGSQPQHFGDGTRLSIL.

In regard to this clonotype: One end of the junction does not line up with germline, which may come from a read error. The genes are TRBV30 and TRBJ2-1; 12 bases align to TRBD2. The CDR3 has 17 residues. Germline CDR1 is GTSNPN and CDR2 is SVGIG (reference sequence). CDR3 DNA: TGTGTCTGGAGTGTAGGACTAGCGGGGTTAGCGGGTGGTGAGCAGTTCTTC. This codes for CVWSVGLAGLAGGEQFF.

The genes are TRBV4-2 and TRBJ2-1; D is unclear. CDR1 is LGHNA and CDR2 is YNFKEQ in the germline V gene. Trimming pared 0 bases from V and 5 bases from J, leaving 2 bases between. The CDR3 runs to 12 residues. In DNA, the CDR3 is TGTGCCAGCAGCCAAGAAAACAATGAGCAGTTCTTC. This codes for CASSQENNEQFF.

The chain links TRBV4-3 to TRBJ1-1; D call uncertain. The CDR3 contains 16 residues. V was cut by 4 bases and J by 3 bases, with 18 bases left in between. Per the germline V gene, CDR1 is LGHNA and CDR2 is YSLEER. The CDR3 coding sequence is TGCGCCAGCAGCCCGGGCCTACTAGATCCCCACACTGAAGCTTTCTTT. This codes for CASSPGLLDPHTEAFF.

This clonotype was observed a handful of times. V gene TRBV20-1 combines with J gene TRBJ2-3; a weak D match, TRBD2 (6 bases). There are 14 residues in the CDR3. Germline values: CDR1 DFQATT, CDR2 SNEGSKA (reference sequence). V was cut by 6 bases and J by 3 bases, with 16 bases left in between. CDR3 in amino acids: CSAYVPGRTDTQYF. CDR3 coding DNA: TGCAGTGCGTACGTTCCGGGGAGGACAGATACGCAGTATTTT.

The rearrangement links TRBV20-1 to TRBJ1-5; D uncertain. The CDR3 covers 14 residues. V was clipped by 7 bases and J by 7 bases, with 20 bases between them. Germline V CDR1 and CDR2: DFQATT, SNEGSKA (reference sequence). This CDR3 reads CSGIDGPVGQPQHF. The CDR3 nucleotides read TGCAGTGGGATAGATGGGCCGGTTGGACAGCCCCAGCATTTT.